This TCR beta chain was captured in a study of shared clonotypes between healthy human individuals. Between the trimmed V and J ends, which lost 0 bases and 4 bases, there was a span of 10 bases. The CDR3 has 15 residues. Per germline, CDR1 LNHNV and CDR2 YYDKDF (reference sequence). TCRdb's table, derived via immunoSEQ multiplex PCR, lists solely in-frame clones and lacks some. The table includes approximately 500,000 clones, approximately 81% detected once. Donors, without exception, were Caucasian adults residing in Nashville, Tennessee. The sequencing input was PBMCs. This receptor was taken from a woman aged 40 to 50 in good health. Some clones in this sample may be carry-over from other donors' samples. The V and J genes are TRBV15 and TRBJ1-5, with a weak D call TRBD1 (5 bases). CDR3 loop: CATSRERGPNQPQHF. The CDR3 DNA is TGTGCCACCAGCAGAGAAAGGGGCCCAAATCAGCCCCAGCATTTT.